This entry describes one T cell receptor (beta chain). Its antigen is undetermined. The data are from a study of beta chain features in type 1 diabetes. General observations from the study: Any HLA effect on TCRB rearrangement was left unresolved by small sub-analyses. Type 1 diabetes patients had moderately but significantly shorter TCRB CDR3s in all four CD4+ subsets.

Germline CDR1 is SGHVS and CDR2 is FNYEAQ. Trimming removed 5 bases from V and 4 bases from J, with 11 bases in between. The CDR3 has 13 residues. All of the isolated RNA was reverse transcribed, so expressed TCRB transcripts were sequenced. Assay: immunoSEQ multiplex PCR; the TCRdb copy retains only in-frame clones and omits some. In the table there are about 160,000 clones, around 8% of which are singletons. Researchers reported sorting CD4+ naive, central memory, regulatory and stem cell-like memory cells via CD45RO/CCR7/CD25/CD127/CD95/CD27. Sequenced: central memory CD4+ T cells from blood. The V call is TRBV7-6, the J call TRBJ1-1; D gene ambiguous. The sequence derives from a woman in her forties with type 1 diabetes. The chain's CDR3 is CASSNQYSTEAFF. DNA for the CDR3: TGTGCCAGCAGCAACCAGTATTCCACTGAAGCTTTCTTT.